This entry concerns a single T cell receptor beta chain. Its antigen is currently unknown. The method was immunoSEQ multiplex PCR; TCRdb's version includes in-frame clones alone and lacks a portion of them. The repertoire holds 75,000 to 85,000 clones, around four fifths seen once, with less than 3.5% in the top ten. The entry originates in a study of T cell clones after liver transplantation. Study context: TCRbeta sequencing after a pre-transplant mixed lymphocyte reaction identified graft-donor-reactive clones, later tracked in post-transplant blood. Three of eight recipients were HCV-positive; others had non-autoimmune, non-viral indications. Samples came pre-transplant, pre-randomization before withdrawal, and post-randomization after withdrawal ended.

The V gene lost 8 bases and the J gene lost 0 bases, with 9 bases spanning the gap. Germline V gene lookup returns CDR1 MDHEN and CDR2 SYDVKM. CDR3 length equals 13 residues. Notes on the study in general: Rather than being deleted, graft donor-reactive T cells may have moved into the graft.

The V gene is TRBV28, the J gene TRBJ2-3; D gene ambiguous. The starting material was CD4+ T cells from blood, obtained at the 22-month timepoint. The source of this sequence is a human patient who received a liver transplant. Some of the T cells might come from the graft donor. CDR3 region: CASGVVSTDTQYF. In DNA, the CDR3 is TGTGCCAGCGGGGTGGTGAGCACAGATACGCAGTATTTT.